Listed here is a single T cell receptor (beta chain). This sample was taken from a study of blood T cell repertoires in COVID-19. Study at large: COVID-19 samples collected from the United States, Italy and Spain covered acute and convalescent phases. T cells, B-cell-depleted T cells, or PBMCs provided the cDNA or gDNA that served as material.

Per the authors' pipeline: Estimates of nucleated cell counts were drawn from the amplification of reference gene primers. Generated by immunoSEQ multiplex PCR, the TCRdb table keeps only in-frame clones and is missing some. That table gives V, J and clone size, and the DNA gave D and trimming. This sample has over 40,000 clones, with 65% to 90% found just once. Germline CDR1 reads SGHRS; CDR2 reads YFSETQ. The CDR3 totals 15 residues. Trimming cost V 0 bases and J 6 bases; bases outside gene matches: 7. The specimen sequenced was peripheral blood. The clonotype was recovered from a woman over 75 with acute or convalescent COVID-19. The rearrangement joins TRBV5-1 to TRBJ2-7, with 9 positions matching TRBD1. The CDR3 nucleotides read TGCGCCAGCAGCTTGGATGGGGACAGGGCTTCCGAGCAGTACTTC. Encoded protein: CASSLDGDRASEQYF.